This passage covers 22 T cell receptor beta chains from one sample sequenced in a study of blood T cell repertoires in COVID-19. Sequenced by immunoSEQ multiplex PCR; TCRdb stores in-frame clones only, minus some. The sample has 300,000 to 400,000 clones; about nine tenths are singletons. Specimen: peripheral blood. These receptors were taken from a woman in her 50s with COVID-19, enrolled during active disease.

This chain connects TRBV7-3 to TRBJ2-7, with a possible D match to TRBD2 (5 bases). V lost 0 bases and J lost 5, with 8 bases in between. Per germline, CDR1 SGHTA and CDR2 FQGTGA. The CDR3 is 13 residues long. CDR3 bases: TGTGCCAGCAGCTTAACTGGAGCGGACGAGCAGTACTTC. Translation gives CASSLTGADEQYF.

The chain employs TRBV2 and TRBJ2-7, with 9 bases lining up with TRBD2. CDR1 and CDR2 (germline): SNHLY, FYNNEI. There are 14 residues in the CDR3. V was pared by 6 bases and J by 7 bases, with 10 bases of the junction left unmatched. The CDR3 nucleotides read TGTGCCAGCAGCTGGGGACTAGCTCAAGGGGAGCAGTACTTC. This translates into CASSWGLAQGEQYF. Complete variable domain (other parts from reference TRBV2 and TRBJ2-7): EPEVTQTPSHQVTQMGQEVILRCVPISNHLYFYWYRQILGQKVEFLVSFYNNEISEKSEIFDDQFSVERPDGSNFTLKIRSTKLEDSAMYFCASSWGLAQGEQYFGPGTRLTVT.

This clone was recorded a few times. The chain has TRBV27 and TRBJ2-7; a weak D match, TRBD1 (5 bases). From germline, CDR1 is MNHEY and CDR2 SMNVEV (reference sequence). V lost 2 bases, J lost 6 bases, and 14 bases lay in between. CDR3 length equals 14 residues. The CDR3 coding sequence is TGTGCCAGCAGTTTAAAGGGGAATTGGGGCGAGCAGTACTTC. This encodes CASSLKGNWGEQYF.

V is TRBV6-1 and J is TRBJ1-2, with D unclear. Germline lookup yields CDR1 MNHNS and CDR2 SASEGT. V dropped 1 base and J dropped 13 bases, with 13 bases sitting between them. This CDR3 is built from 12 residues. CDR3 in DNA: TGTGCCAGCAGTGAAGGGGCTCGCGTGTGCACCTTC. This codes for CASSEGARVCTF.

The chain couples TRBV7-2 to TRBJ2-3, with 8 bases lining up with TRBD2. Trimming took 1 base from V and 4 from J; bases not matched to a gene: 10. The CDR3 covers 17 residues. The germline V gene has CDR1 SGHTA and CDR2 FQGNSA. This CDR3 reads CASSLVTSGGESDTQYF. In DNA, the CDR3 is TGTGCCAGCAGCTTAGTTACTAGCGGAGGTGAATCAGATACGCAGTATTTT.

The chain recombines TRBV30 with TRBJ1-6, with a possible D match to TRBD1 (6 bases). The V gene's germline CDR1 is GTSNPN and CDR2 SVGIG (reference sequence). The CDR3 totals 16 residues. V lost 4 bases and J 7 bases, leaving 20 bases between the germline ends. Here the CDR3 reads CAWIPSPGHRNSPLHF. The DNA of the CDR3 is TGTGCCTGGATCCCTAGTCCGGGACACCGGAATTCACCCCTCCACTTT.

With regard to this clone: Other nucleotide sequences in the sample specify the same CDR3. The CDR3 is CASSLGTGSYNEQFF. The CDR3 nucleotides read TGTGCCAGCAGCTTAGGGACAGGCTCCTACAATGAGCAGTTCTTC. V usage is TRBV7-2 and J usage is TRBJ2-1; TRBD1 agrees at 7 bases. The junction had 0 bases not matched to a gene; V was cut back by 1 base and J by 0 bases. This CDR3 has 15 residues. Germline CDR1 is SGHTA and CDR2 is FQGNSA.

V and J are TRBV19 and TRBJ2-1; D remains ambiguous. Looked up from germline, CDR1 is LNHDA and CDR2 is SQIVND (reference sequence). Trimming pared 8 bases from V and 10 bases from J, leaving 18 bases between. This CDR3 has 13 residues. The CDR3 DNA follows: TGTGCCAGTGGTAAACAGTACGTCGTGGAGCAGTTCTTC. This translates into CASGKQYVVEQFF.

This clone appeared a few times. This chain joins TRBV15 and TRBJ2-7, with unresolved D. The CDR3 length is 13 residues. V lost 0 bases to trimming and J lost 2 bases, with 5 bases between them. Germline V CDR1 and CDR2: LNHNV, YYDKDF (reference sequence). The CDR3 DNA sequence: TGTGCCACCAGCAGAGATTTTACCTACGAGCAGTACTTC. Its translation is CATSRDFTYEQYF.

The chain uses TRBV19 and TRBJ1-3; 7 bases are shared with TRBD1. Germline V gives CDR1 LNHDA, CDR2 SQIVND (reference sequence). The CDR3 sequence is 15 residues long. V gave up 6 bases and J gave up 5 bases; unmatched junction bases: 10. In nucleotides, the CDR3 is TGTGCCAGTAGCACACCCGGGACAGCCCGAAACACCATATATTTT. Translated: CASSTPGTARNTIYF.

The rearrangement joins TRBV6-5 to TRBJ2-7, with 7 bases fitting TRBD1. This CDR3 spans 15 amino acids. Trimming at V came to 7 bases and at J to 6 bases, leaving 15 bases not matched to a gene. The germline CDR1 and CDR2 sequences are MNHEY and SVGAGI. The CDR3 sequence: CASKNLRDRIFEQYF. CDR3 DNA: TGTGCCAGCAAAAACCTCCGGGACAGAATCTTCGAGCAGTACTTC.

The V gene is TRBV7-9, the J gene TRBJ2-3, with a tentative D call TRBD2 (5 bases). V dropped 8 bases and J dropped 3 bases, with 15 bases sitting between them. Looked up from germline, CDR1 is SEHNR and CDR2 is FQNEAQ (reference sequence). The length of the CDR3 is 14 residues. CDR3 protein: CASGGSVWTDTQYF. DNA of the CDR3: TGTGCCAGCGGCGGGTCGGTATGGACAGATACGCAGTATTTT.

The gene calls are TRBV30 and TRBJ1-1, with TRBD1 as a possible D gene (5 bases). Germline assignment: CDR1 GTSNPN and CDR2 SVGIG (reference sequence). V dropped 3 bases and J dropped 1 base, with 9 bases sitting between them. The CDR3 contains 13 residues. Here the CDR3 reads CAWRLTENTEAFF. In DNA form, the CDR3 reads TGTGCCTGGAGGCTGACAGAGAACACTGAAGCTTTCTTT.

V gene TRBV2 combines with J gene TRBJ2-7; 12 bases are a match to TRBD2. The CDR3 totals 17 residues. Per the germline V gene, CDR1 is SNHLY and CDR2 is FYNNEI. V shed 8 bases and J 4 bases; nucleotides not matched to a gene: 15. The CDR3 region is CASGGLATSGRTYEQYF. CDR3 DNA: TGTGCCAGCGGGGGACTTGCTACTAGCGGGAGGACTTACGAGCAGTACTTC.

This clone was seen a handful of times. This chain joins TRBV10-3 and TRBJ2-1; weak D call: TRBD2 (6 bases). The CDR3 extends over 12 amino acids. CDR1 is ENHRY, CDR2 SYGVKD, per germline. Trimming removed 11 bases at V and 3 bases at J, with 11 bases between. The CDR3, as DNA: TGTGCCGGCGGTAGCGGCTACAATGAGCAGTTCTTC. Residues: CAGGSGYNEQFF.

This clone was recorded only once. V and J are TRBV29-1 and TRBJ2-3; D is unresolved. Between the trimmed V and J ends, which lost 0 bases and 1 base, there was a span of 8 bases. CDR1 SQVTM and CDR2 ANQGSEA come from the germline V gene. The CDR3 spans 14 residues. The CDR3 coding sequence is TGCAGCGTTGAAGATGGGCAGGGCACAGATACGCAGTATTTT. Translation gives CSVEDGQGTDTQYF.

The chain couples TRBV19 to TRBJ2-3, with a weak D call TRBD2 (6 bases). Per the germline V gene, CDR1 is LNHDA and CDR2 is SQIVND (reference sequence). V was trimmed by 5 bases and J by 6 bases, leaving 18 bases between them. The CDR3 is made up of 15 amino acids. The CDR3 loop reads CASSGRGGGLDTQYF. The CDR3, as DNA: TGTGCCAGTAGTGGGCGGGGAGGAGGATTGGATACGCAGTATTTT. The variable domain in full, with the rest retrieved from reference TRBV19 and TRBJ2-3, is DGGITQSPKYLFRKEGQNVTLSCEQNLNHDAMYWYRQDPGQGLRLIYYSQIVNDFQKGDIAEGYSVSREKKESFPLTVTSAQKNPTAFYLCASSGRGGGLDTQYFGPGTRLTVL.

The CDR3 is CASSLGDRRFTDTQYF. The CDR3 DNA follows: TGTGCCAGCAGCTTAGGGGACAGGAGATTCACAGATACGCAGTATTTT. The chain joins TRBV7-9 to TRBJ2-3, with 8 positions matching TRBD1. V was clipped by 1 base and J by 2 bases; unmatched bases: 5. CDR1 and CDR2 from the germline V gene are SEHNR and FQNEAQ (reference sequence). The CDR3 runs 16 residues.

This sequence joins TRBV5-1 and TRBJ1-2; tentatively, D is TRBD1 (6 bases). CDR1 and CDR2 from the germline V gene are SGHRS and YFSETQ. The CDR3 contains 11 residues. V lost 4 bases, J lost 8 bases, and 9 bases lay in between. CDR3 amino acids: CASSPDRGYTF. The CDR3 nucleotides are TGCGCCAGCAGCCCGGACAGAGGCTACACCTTC.

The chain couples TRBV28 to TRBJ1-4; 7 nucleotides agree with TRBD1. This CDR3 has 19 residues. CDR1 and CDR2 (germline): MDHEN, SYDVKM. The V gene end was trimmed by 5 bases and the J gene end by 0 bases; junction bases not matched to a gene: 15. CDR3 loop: CASSPPGQSLIATNEKLFF. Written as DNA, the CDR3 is TGTGCCAGCAGTCCCCCGGGACAGAGCTTAATTGCAACTAATGAAAAACTGTTTTTT.

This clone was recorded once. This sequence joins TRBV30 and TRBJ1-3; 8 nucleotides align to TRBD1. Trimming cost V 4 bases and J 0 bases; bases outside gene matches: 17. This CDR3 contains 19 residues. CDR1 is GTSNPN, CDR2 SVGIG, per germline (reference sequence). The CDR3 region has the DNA TGTGCCTGGACGCCTCCCGGGACAGGTCTCCGCGACTCTGGAAACACCATATATTTT. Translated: CAWTPPGTGLRDSGNTIYF.

CDR3 sequence reads: CASSAPYRRAEHYSNQPQHF. The CDR3 bases are TGTGCCAGCAGCGCACCCTATCGGCGGGCTGAGCACTATAGCAATCAGCCCCAGCATTTT. This rearrangement joins TRBV9 to TRBJ1-5; no clear D gene. V shed 3 bases and J shed 0 bases, with 25 bases lying between them. CDR3 length: 20 amino acids. Germline CDR1 and CDR2: SGDLS and YYNGEE.